This record looks at one T cell receptor (beta chain) sequence and its context. Its target is not known. Via MiXCR, TCRdb re-called the multiplex PCR reads, giving one row per CDR3 protein. The sample shows about 130,000 distinct CDR3 sequences, roughly 21% of them seen only once. These data belong to a study of breast tumors, draining lymph nodes, adjacent tissues. The lymph nodes were axillary draining lymph nodes from breast cancer patients. Study-wide points: Data fit most tumor T cells coming from lymph node, expanding in tumor.

Trimming stripped 3 bases from V and 2 bases from J, with 17 bases between. The length of the CDR3 is 16 residues. CDR1 is LNHNV and CDR2 is YYDKDF in the germline V gene (reference sequence). Sequencing was carried out using axillary lymph node tissue. This sequence originates from a female donor with breast cancer. Some clones in this sample may be carry-over from other donors' samples. This chain uses TRBV15 with TRBJ2-7; the D gene is possibly TRBD1 (5 bases). The CDR3 region is CATSRDITQVPYEQYF. The CDR3 bases are TGTGCCACCAGCAGGGACATAACCCAGGTTCCCTACGAGCAGTACTTC.